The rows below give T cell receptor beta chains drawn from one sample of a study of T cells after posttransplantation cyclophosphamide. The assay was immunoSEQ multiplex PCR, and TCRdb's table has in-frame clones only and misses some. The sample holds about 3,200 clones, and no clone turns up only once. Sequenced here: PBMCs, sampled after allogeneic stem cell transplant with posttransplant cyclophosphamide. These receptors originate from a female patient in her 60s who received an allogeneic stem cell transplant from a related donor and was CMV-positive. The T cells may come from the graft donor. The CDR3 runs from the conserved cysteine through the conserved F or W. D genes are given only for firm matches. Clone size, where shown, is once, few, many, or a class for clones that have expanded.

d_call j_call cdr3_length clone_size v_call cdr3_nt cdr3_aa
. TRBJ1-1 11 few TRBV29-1 TGCAGCGTCCGGGTGAACACTCAAGCTTTCTTT CSVRVNTQAFF
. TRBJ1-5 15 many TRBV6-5 TGTGCCAGCAGAACCCATCGCGGGAGGGATCAGCCCCAGCATTTT CASRTHRGRDQPQHF
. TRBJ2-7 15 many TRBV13 TGTGCCAGCAGCTTAGGGCGGTCTCCCTCCTACGAGCAGTACTTC CASSLGRSPSYEQYF
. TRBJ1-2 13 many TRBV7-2 TGTGCCAGCAGCGCGGACACCGCTTTCGGCTACACCTTC CASSADTAFGYTF
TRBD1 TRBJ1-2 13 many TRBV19 TGTGCCAGTAGTGGCCGACAGGGAGGTGGCTACACCTTC CASSGRQGGGYTF
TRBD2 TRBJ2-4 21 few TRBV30 TGTGCCTGGAGTTTCCCACTTCCGGGACTAGCGGGAGTTCAGGGGGCAAACATTCAGTACTTC CAWSFPLPGLAGVQGANIQYF
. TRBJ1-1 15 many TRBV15 TGTGCCACCAGCAGAGGACAGGCAACCCCGACTGAAGCTTTCTTT CATSRGQATPTEAFF
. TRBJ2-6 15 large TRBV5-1 TGCGCCAGCAGCTTGCAGGCCTCTGGGGCCAACGTCCTGACTTTC CASSLQASGANVLTF
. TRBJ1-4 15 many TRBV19 TGTGCCAGTAGCCCCGTGACCAGGGGTAATGAAAAACTGTTTTTT CASSPVTRGNEKLFF
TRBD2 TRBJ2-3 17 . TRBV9 TGTGCCAGCAGCGTAGCGGCTAGCGGGAGGGGTGGGAATACGCAGTATTTT CASSVAASGRGGNTQYF
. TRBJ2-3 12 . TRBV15 TGTGCCACCAGCAGAGATGGGCATACGCAGTATTTT CATSRDGHTQYF
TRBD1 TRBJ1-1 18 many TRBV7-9 TGTGCCAGCAGCCCGCCGGCGGGGACAGGGCATGCGAACACTGAAGCTTTCTTT CASSPPAGTGHANTEAFF
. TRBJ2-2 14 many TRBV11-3 TGTGCCAGCAGCTCGGTACAGGGTGGCAGGGAGCTGTTTTTT CASSSVQGGRELFF
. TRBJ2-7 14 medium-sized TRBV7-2 TGTGCCAGCAGCTTAGAGTTTAGCTCCTACGAGCAGTACTTC CASSLEFSSYEQYF
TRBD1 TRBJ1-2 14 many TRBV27 TGTGCCAGCAGTCTTGACCGGGACAGGACGCTTTTGTCCTTC CASSLDRDRTLLSF
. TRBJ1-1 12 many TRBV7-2 TGTGCCAGCAGCTCAATGAACACTGAAGCTTTCTTT CASSSMNTEAFF
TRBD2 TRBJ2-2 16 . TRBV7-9 TGTGCCAGCAGCCCCGGACTAGCGCAGAACACCGGGGAGCTGTTTTTT CASSPGLAQNTGELFF
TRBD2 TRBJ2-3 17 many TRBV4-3 TGCGCCAGCAGCCAAGCAGCCCTAGCGGGTTACACAGATACGCAGTATTTT CASSQAALAGYTDTQYF
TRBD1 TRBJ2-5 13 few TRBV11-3 TGTGCCAGCAGCCAGGGACAGCAAGAGACCCAGTACTTC CASSQGQQETQYF
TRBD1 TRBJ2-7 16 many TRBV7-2 TGTGCCAGCAGCTTCACCGGGACAGTCTTTTCCTACGAGCAGTACTTC CASSFTGTVFSYEQYF
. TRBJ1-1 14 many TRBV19 TGTGCCAGTAGTATCGGGGGGCCGAACACTGAAGCTTTCTTT CASSIGGPNTEAFF
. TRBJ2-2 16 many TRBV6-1 TGTGCCAGCAGTGACCGGGGGAGGTTAAACACCGGGGAGCTGTTTTTT CASSDRGRLNTGELFF
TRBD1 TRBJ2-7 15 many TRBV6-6 TGTGCCAGCAGTTACTCTTCCGGACAGGTATACGAGCAGTACTTC CASSYSSGQVYEQYF
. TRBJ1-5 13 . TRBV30 TGTGCCTGGAGTGTACAGGGAGGACAGCCCCAGCATTTT CAWSVQGGQPQHF
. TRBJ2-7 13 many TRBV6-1 TGTGCCACCACCGGGACAACTAGGTACGAGCAGTACTTC CATTGTTRYEQYF
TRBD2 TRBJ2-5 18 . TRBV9 TGTGCCAGCAGCTTAACTCCCGCCGGGACAGCGGGAGGGGAGACCCAGTACTTC CASSLTPAGTAGGETQYF
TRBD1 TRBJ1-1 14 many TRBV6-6 TGTGCCAGCAGTCCATACGACAGGGGCCCTGAAGCTTTCTTT CASSPYDRGPEAFF
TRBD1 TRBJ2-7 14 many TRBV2 TGTGCCAGCGTGTGGGACAGGCGCTCCTACGAGCAGTACTTC CASVWDRRSYEQYF
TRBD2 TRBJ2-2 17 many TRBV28 TGTGCCAGCAGTTTATTACTAGCGGGAGCTTTAGCCGGGGAGCTGTTTTTT CASSLLLAGALAGELFF
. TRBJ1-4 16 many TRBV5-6 TGTGCCAGCAGCTCCCAAGTACAGGGCTTAGATGAAAAACTGTTTTTT CASSSQVQGLDEKLFF
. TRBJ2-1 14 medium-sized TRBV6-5 TGTGCCAGCAGTTCTACAGGGCCTTTGTATGAGCAGTTCTTC CASSSTGPLYEQFF
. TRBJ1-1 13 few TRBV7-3 TGTGCCAGCAGCTTGGACATGAACACTGAAGCTTTCTTT CASSLDMNTEAFF
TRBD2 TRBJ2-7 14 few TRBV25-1 TGTGCCAGCAGTCCGCGGACTAGCGCCTACGAGCAGTACTTC CASSPRTSAYEQYF
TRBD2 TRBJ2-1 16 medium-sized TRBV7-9 TGTGCCAGCAGGGTGGCGGGAGAGGGCGCCTACAATGAGCAGTTCTTC CASRVAGEGAYNEQFF
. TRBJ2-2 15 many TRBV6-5 TGTGCCAGTTCTCAGGAAAATACCGGAACCGGGGAGCTGTTTTTT CASSQENTGTGELFF
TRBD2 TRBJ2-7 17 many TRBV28 TGTGCCAGCAGTTTATGGGGAGCGGGAGCTGGCTCCTACGAGCAGTACTTC CASSLWGAGAGSYEQYF
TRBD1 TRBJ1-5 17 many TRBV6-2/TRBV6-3 TGTGCCAGCAGGGGACAGGTTGGTTTGGTCGGCAATCAGCCCCAGCATTTT CASRGQVGLVGNQPQHF